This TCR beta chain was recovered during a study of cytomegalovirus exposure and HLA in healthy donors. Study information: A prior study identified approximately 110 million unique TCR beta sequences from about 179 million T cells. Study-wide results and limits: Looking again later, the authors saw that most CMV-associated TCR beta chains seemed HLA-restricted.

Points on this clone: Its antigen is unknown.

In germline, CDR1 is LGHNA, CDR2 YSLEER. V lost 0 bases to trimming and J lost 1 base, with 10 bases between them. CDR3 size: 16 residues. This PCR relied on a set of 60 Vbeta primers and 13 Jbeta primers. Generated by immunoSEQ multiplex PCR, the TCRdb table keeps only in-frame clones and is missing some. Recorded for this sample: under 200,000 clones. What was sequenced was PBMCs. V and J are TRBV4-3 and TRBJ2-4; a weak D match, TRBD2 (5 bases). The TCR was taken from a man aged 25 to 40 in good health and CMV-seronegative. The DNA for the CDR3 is TGCGCCAGCAGCCAAGATCTCTGGGAGGCCAAAAACATTCAGTACTTC. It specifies CASSQDLWEAKNIQYF.